A selection of T cell receptor beta chains follows, all from one sample in a study of OX40 agonist ivuxolimab in advanced cancers. Sequencing was performed with immunoSEQ multiplex PCR; in TCRdb, only in-frame clones are kept and a portion is missing. Among tens of thousands of clones listed, roughly 88% were seen once. This material consisted of CD4+ or CD8+ T cells sorted from blood, taken in a trial of the OX40 agonist ivuxolimab. The receptor source for this set is an adult with an advanced solid tumor such as melanoma, head and neck, liver or kidney cancer. Both conserved end residues are part of each CDR3. The D gene is left open where the match is weak. The listing skips clone size in some rows; elsewhere it reads once, few, many or a size class.

v_gene,j_gene,abundance,d_gene,CDR3nt,CDR3aa
TRBV5-4,TRBJ2-1,NA,TRBD2,TGTGCCAGCAGCTTGCGGGCCGGGGGGTTTCATGAGCAGTTCTTC,CASSLRAGGFHEQFF
TRBV14,TRBJ1-4,NA,NA,TGTGCCAGCAGCCAAGGACTGTTTTTT,CASSQGLFF
TRBV7-2,TRBJ1-2,NA,TRBD1,TGTGCCAGCAGCTTAGTCGGGGACAGGGGGCGTAGCTACACCTTC,CASSLVGDRGRSYTF
TRBV14,TRBJ1-1,NA,NA,TGTGCCAGCAGCCAAGATCGCGCCAGGGCATCCCCGACTTTCTTT,CASSQDRARASPTFF
TRBV6-5,TRBJ2-5,NA,NA,TGTGCCAGCAGTTACCCAACCAAAGAGACCCAGTACTTC,CASSYPTKETQYF
TRBV5-8,TRBJ1-2,few,TRBD1,TGTGCCAGCAGCGTCATTGGGACAGTGGGTGGCTACACCTTC,CASSVIGTVGGYTF
TRBV2,TRBJ1-4,NA,NA,TGTGCCAGCAGTGAAAGGGCCTCAGCTAATGAAAAACTGTTTTTT,CASSERASANEKLFF
TRBV18,TRBJ1-5,few,TRBD1,TGTGCCAGCTCGCCCGGGACAGGGATGGGGAGCAATCAGCCCCAGCATTTT,CASSPGTGMGSNQPQHF
TRBV9,TRBJ1-3,NA,NA,TGTGCCAGCAGCGTAAGGGCTTCAACCTCTGGAAACACCATATATTTT,CASSVRASTSGNTIYF
TRBV5-1,TRBJ2-5,NA,TRBD2,TGCGCCAGCAGCTTGGGACTAGCGGGGGAAGAGACCCAGTACTTC,CASSLGLAGEETQYF
TRBV15,TRBJ2-3,NA,TRBD1,TGTGCCACCAGCAGAGGGGACAGGGGGGGAGATACGCAGTATTTT,CATSRGDRGGDTQYF
TRBV7-3,TRBJ2-6,NA,NA,TGTGCCAGCAGCCTACGTGGGCGGACCTCTGGGGCCAACGTCCTGACTTTC,CASSLRGRTSGANVLTF
TRBV29-1,TRBJ1-2,NA,TRBD1,TGCAGCGTTTCCTCCGGGACAGTGGGATTTGGCTACACCTTC,CSVSSGTVGFGYTF
TRBV19,TRBJ1-2,NA,NA,TGTGCCAGTAGTGCAAATATTGGACTCTCCTTC,CASSANIGLSF
TRBV2,TRBJ1-3,NA,NA,TGTGCCAGCAGCGTCCTTGGGAGCTCTGGAAACACCATATATTTT,CASSVLGSSGNTIYF
TRBV5-6,TRBJ1-4,NA,NA,TGTGCCAGCAGCCCACGGGAGTTCAATGAAAAACTGTTTTTT,CASSPREFNEKLFF
TRBV7-2,TRBJ2-5,NA,NA,TGTGCCAGCAGATTAAGTCTATCTGGGGAGACCCAGTACTTC,CASRLSLSGETQYF
TRBV7-8,TRBJ1-1,NA,TRBD1,TGTGCCAGCAGCTTAGCTCGGGACAGGCCGAACACTGAAGCTTTCTTT,CASSLARDRPNTEAFF
TRBV6-6,TRBJ2-5,NA,NA,TGTGCCAGCAGTGTTAAAGAGACCCAGTACTTC,CASSVKETQYF
TRBV18,TRBJ2-2,NA,NA,TGTGCCAGCTCACCGGCTAGCCGGACCGGGGAGCTGTTTTTT,CASSPASRTGELFF
TRBV4-3,TRBJ1-1,few,TRBD1,TGCGCCAGCAGCCAAGTGGTACAGGGGGCACTGAACACTGAAGCTTTCTTT,CASSQVVQGALNTEAFF
TRBV10-1,TRBJ2-4,NA,NA,TGCGCCAGCAGTGAGTCCGGAGGACAAAACATTCAGTACTTC,CASSESGGQNIQYF
TRBV7-6,TRBJ2-5,NA,NA,TGTGCCAGCAGCTTACCTCCGGGTCACCAAGAGACCCAGTACTTC,CASSLPPGHQETQYF
TRBV7-3,TRBJ2-5,NA,TRBD2,TGTGCCAGCAGCTTGGGACTAGCGGGAGCAGAGACCCAGTACTTC,CASSLGLAGAETQYF
TRBV7-2,TRBJ1-2,NA,NA,TGTGCCAGCAGCGGGCGTCGGGGGGTCTATGGCTACACCTTC,CASSGRRGVYGYTF
TRBV2,TRBJ2-1,once,TRBD1,TGTGCCAGCAGTGAGGCCCCAGGGTTCAGGGGGCCCTCCAATGAGCAGTTCTTC,CASSEAPGFRGPSNEQFF
TRBV7-9,TRBJ2-1,NA,NA,TGTGCCAGCAGCTTAGGTCTAAGCGCCGTGAGCTCCTACAATGAGCAGTTCTTC,CASSLGLSAVSSYNEQFF
TRBV11-3,TRBJ1-6,NA,TRBD1,TGTGCCAGCAGCTTCCGGGACAGGAATTCACCCCTCCACTTT,CASSFRDRNSPLHF
TRBV7-6,TRBJ2-3,NA,TRBD2,TGTGCCAGCAGATCTAGCGGGGTTGACACAGATACGCAGTATTTT,CASRSSGVDTDTQYF
TRBV7-9,TRBJ1-2,NA,TRBD1,TGTGCCAGCAGCTTAGGTGTGGGCAGGGGGACGACTGGCTACACCTTC,CASSLGVGRGTTGYTF
TRBV18,TRBJ1-5,NA,NA,TGTGCCAGCTCAAAGGATAACGATCAGCCCCAGCATTTT,CASSKDNDQPQHF
TRBV5-1,TRBJ1-2,NA,NA,TGCGCCAGCAGCCCGGAGGTTTTGAATAACTATGGCTACACCTTC,CASSPEVLNNYGYTF
TRBV7-1,TRBJ1-2,NA,NA,TGTGCCAGCAGCCAATCTACTTTATCACAGGGTATCTATGGCTACACCTTC,CASSQSTLSQGIYGYTF
TRBV19,TRBJ2-3,NA,TRBD2,TGTGCCAGTAGTATCCCCAGACTAGCCGCAGATACGCAGTATTTT,CASSIPRLAADTQYF
TRBV5-1,TRBJ2-3,NA,NA,TGCGCCAGCAGCTTGATGTCGGGGGGCACAGATACGCAGTATTTT,CASSLMSGGTDTQYF
TRBV30,TRBJ2-7,NA,TRBD1,TGTGCCCACCGGGACAGGGAGCCTTGGGAGCAGTACTTC,CAHRDREPWEQYF
TRBV30,TRBJ2-2,few,NA,TGTGCCTGGACCCGCATGGCGAACACCGGGGAGCTGTTTTTT,CAWTRMANTGELFF
TRBV7-2,TRBJ2-7,NA,TRBD2,TGTGCCAGCAGCCCGAGACTAGCGGGGGGCCCCTACGAGCAGTACTTC,CASSPRLAGGPYEQYF
TRBV11-2,TRBJ1-6,once,NA,TGTGCCAGCAGCTTAGCCTTTTCACCCCTCCACTTT,CASSLAFSPLHF
TRBV6-1,TRBJ2-1,once,NA,TGTGCCAGCAGTTTCGGATCGGCGAATGAGCAGTTCTTC,CASSFGSANEQFF